Below, 14 T cell receptor beta chains from the same sample are listed, as sequenced in a study of vaccination and CD4 T cells after COVID-19. Sequenced with the Oncomine TCR Beta short-read assay was DNA taken from cultured CD4+ T cells. TCRdb fed the PCR reads into MiXCR, producing one record per CDR3 protein. The table records about 7,000 distinct CDR3 sequences, around two fifths of them present only once. Regarding treatment: roughly 10-day PBMC culture with coronavirus spike peptide pools or control peptides (ViraFEST assay). It was before the COVID-19 pandemic (2011-2018) that the unexposed donor's CD4+ T cells were collected. For these TCRs, the target antigens are not known. Input material: CD4+ T cells from blood, cultured in vitro. The source of these receptors is a human donor in good health.

Only a few counts were recorded for this clonotype. The CDR3 is CASSVGYNSPLHF. Written as DNA, the CDR3 is TGTGCCAGCAGTGTAGGGTATAATTCACCCCTCCACTTT. The chain uses TRBV6-1 and TRBJ1-6; no reliable D call. The germline V gene encodes CDR1 MNHNS and CDR2 SASEGT. The CDR3 runs to 13 residues. Trimming stripped 4 bases from V and 4 bases from J, with 5 bases between.

The chain employs TRBV15 and TRBJ2-5; D call uncertain. V lost 0 bases to trimming and J lost 4 bases, with 12 bases between them. The CDR3 spans 15 residues. Germline values: CDR1 LNHNV, CDR2 YYDKDF (reference sequence). In DNA form, the CDR3 reads TGTGCCACCAGCAGAGATCGGGCCCCCTCAGAGACCCAGTACTTC. It encodes CATSRDRAPSETQYF.

CDR3 coding DNA: TGCAGTGCTCCGGGCCAACCGGCTGGGGAGACCCAGTACTTC. It is translated as CSAPGQPAGETQYF. The chain carries TRBV20-1 and TRBJ2-5; D ambiguous. Per germline, CDR1 DFQATT and CDR2 SNEGSKA (reference sequence). V was cut by 5 bases and J by 5 bases, with 18 bases left in between. The CDR3 totals 14 residues.

The chain employs TRBV5-1 and TRBJ1-1; weak D call: TRBD1 (6 bases). CDR1 and CDR2 from the germline V gene are SGHRS and YFSETQ. The CDR3 spans 13 residues. Trimming took 0 bases from V and 7 from J, leaving 10 bases between them. The CDR3 DNA reads TGCGCCAGCAGCTTGGACAGGGCTGATGAAGCTTTCTTT. Translating gives CASSLDRADEAFF.

A few counts support this clonotype. This sequence joins TRBV7-3 and TRBJ1-2; 8 positions match TRBD1. This CDR3 contains 15 residues. CDR1 SGHTA and CDR2 FQGTGA come from the germline V gene. Trimming removed 3 bases from V and 3 bases from J; junction bases left unmatched: 6. The CDR3 DNA follows: TGTGCCAGCAGCTTGGATCAGGGGGCGCACTATGGCTACACCTTC. This codes for CASSLDQGAHYGYTF.

As concerns this clonotype: The junction and the germline gene differ at one end; a read error may be behind it. This CDR3 reads CASKFWTSQEAQYF. The CDR3 region has the DNA TGTGCCAGCAAATTCTGGACAAGTCAAGAGGCCCAGTACTTC. The chain recombines TRBV6-1 with TRBJ2-5; a weak D match, TRBD1 (5 bases). The CDR3 totals 14 residues. CDR1 is MNHNS and CDR2 is SASEGT in the germline V gene.

This chain connects TRBV20-1 to TRBJ2-3; 7 nucleotides line up with TRBD2. Germline V CDR1 and CDR2: DFQATT, SNEGSKA (reference sequence). After removal of 6 bases from V and 7 bases from J, the junction contained 4 bases not matched to a gene. The CDR3 has 11 amino acids. The CDR3 coding sequence is TGCAGTGCCAGGGAGGGCTATACGCAGTATTTT. It codes for CSAREGYTQYF.

The chain has TRBV12-3 or TRBV12-4 and TRBJ1-5, with D unresolved. This CDR3 comprises 15 residues. The V end lost 5 bases, the J end lost 2 bases, and 13 bases lay between the germline ends. In nucleotides, the CDR3 is TGTGCCAGCAGTGTACAGCCTATGGGCAATCAGCCCCAGCATTTT. Protein product: CASSVQPMGNQPQHF.

This clonotype was detected only a few times. The chain joins TRBV5-4 to TRBJ1-1; D not resolved. V was trimmed by 3 bases and J by 1 base, leaving 7 bases between them. In germline, CDR1 is SGHNT, CDR2 YYREEE (reference sequence). This CDR3 comprises 13 residues. The CDR3 DNA sequence: TGTGCCAGCAGCTCACAATCGAACACTGAAGCTTTCTTT. Translating gives CASSSQSNTEAFF.

This clonotype has more than one count but fewer than ten. J is TRBJ2-3 and V is TRBV6-2 or TRBV6-3; 10 bases agree with TRBD2. V was pared by 7 bases and J by 1 base, with 14 bases of the junction left unmatched. The CDR3 contains 18 residues. Looked up from germline, CDR1 is MNHEY and CDR2 is SVGEGT. Here the CDR3 reads CASTTGLAGGRGTDTQYF. DNA of the CDR3: TGTGCCAGCACCACGGGGTTAGCGGGGGGACGAGGCACAGATACGCAGTATTTT.

The gene calls are TRBV19 and TRBJ2-3; TRBD1 matches 9 bases. The CDR3 has 18 amino acids. Germline V lookup: CDR1 LNHDA, CDR2 SQIVND (reference sequence). The V segment lost 0 bases and the J segment 1 base; nucleotides outside the gene matches: 8. DNA for the CDR3: TGTGCCAGTAGTATAGATCCGCCGGGACAGGGAGGCACAGATACGCAGTATTTT. Translation: CASSIDPPGQGGTDTQYF. The entire variable domain, with the rest obtained from reference TRBV19 and TRBJ2-3, is as follows: DGGITQSPKYLFRKEGQNVTLSCEQNLNHDAMYWYRQDPGQGLRLIYYSQIVNDFQKGDIAEGYSVSREKKESFPLTVTSAQKNPTAFYLCASSIDPPGQGGTDTQYFGPGTRLTVL.

The chain joins TRBV20-1 to TRBJ2-5, with 8 bases lining up with TRBD2. Trimming took 1 base from V and 2 from J; bases not matched to a gene: 3. CDR1 DFQATT and CDR2 SNEGSKA come from the germline V gene (reference sequence). The CDR3 is 14 amino acids. This chain's CDR3 is CSARVAGIQETQYF. The CDR3 DNA reads TGCAGTGCTAGAGTAGCGGGAATACAAGAGACCCAGTACTTC.

The rearrangement links TRBV6-4 to TRBJ1-3, with 10 bases matching TRBD1. Germline values: CDR1 MRHNA, CDR2 SNTAGT. The V and J ends lost 7 bases and 4 bases, in that order; junction bases with no gene match: 7. The CDR3 runs to 15 residues. CDR3 sequence: CASTRDRGGGNTIYF. The CDR3 bases are TGTGCCAGCACCCGGGACAGGGGAGGGGGAAACACCATATATTTT.

This clonotype was detected only a few times. The J gene is TRBJ1-2, the V gene TRBV6-5; D may be TRBD1 (5 bases). Trimming cost V 3 bases and J 2 bases, with 13 bases left between them. The germline gives CDR1 MNHEY, CDR2 SVGAGI. The CDR3 loop spans 15 amino acids. The CDR3 DNA sequence: TGTGCCAGCAGTTATGGGTGGACACCCAACTATGGCTACACCTTC. Translating it yields CASSYGWTPNYGYTF.